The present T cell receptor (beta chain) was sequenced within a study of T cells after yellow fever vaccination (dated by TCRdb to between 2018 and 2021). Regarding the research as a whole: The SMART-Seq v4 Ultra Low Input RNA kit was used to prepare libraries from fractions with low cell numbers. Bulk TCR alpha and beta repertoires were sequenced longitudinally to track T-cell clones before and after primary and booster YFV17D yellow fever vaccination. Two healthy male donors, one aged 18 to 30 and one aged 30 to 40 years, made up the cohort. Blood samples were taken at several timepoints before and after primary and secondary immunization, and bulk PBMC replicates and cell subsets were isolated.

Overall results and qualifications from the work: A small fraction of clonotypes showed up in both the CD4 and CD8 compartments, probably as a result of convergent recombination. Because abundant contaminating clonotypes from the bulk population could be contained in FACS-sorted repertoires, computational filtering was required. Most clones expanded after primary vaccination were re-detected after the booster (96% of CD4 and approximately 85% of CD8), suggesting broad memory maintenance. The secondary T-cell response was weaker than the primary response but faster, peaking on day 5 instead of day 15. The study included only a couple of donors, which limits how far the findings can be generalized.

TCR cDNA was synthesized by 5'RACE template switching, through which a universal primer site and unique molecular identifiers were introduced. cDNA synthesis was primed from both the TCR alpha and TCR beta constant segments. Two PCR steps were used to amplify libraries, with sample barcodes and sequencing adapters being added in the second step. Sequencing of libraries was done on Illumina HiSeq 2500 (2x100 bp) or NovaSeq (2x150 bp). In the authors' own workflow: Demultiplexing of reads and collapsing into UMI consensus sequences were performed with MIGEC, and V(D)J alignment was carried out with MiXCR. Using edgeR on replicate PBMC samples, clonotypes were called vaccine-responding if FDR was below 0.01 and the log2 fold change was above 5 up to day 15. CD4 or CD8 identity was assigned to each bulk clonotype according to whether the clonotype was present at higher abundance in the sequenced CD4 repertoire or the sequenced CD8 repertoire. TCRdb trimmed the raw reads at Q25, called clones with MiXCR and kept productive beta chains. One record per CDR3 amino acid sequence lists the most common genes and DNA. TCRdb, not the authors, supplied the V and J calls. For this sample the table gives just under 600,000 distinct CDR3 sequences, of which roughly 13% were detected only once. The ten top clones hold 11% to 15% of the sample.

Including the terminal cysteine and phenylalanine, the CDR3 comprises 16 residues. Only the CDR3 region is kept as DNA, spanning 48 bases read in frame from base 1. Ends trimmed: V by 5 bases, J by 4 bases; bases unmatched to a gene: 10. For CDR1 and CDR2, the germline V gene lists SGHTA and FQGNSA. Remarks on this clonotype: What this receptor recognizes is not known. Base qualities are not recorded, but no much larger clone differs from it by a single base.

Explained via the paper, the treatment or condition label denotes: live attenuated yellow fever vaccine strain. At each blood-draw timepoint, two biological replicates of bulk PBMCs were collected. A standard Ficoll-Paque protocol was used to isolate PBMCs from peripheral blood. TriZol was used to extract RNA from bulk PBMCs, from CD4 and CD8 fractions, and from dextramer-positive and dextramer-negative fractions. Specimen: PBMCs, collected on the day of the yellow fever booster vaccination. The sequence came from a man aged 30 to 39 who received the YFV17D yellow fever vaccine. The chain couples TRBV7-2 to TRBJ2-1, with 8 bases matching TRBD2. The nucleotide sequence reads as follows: TGTGCCAGCAGCCTGACACGGACTAGCAGATACAATGAGCAGTTCTTC. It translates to CASSLTRTSRYNEQFF. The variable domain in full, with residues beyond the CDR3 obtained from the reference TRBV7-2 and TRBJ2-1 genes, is GAGVSQSPSNKVTEKGKDVELRCDPISGHTALYWYRQSLGQGLEFLIYFQGNSAPDKSGLPSDRFSAERTGGSVSTLTIQRTQQEDSAVYLCASSLTRTSRYNEQFFGPGTRLTVL.